This T cell receptor (beta chain) was recorded in a study of chemoradiotherapy in HPV16-positive cancers (dated by TCRdb to 2021 to 2024). Context from the whole study: Functional T-cell assays on cells from two HPV16-positive patients defined candidate HPV-specific T-cell clones and common TCR motifs. The study set out to ask whether T-cell immunity against the HPV oncoproteins E6 and E7 changes over the course of chemoradiotherapy and whether that immunity affects survival. The candidate HPV-specific TCRs and motifs were then tracked in TCR repertoires from about 93 patients with HPV-related cancers. Beyond this particular receptor, the publication reports: In HPV16-positive patients, expansion of HPV-responsive T cells during chemoradiotherapy was associated with improved recurrence-free survival. The functional definition of HPV-specific T cells was derived from only two HPV16-positive patients, and the survival association was reported for HPV16-positive patients. Expansion of candidate HPV-specific clones and E7-related TCR motifs was observed in the tumor microenvironment during treatment, whereas no such expansion was observed for non-HPV-specific T cells.

Note on this clone: No cognate antigen has been identified for it. Base qualities are missing; no much larger clone stands one base away.

Library preparation employed the immunoSEQ multiplex PCR assay. TCRdb's version of the immuneACCESS table is confined to in-frame rearrangements and falls short of the full clone set. An unresolved V gene accounts for under half of the shortfall where checked; the remainder is of unknown origin. Here the sample has some 17,000 clones; roughly nine tenths occur a single time. Of the sample, less than 2.5% falls within the top ten clones. Repertoires were sampled repeatedly over the course of chemoradiotherapy so that clonal expansion in the tumor microenvironment could be followed. V is pared back by 6 bases and J by 2 bases, with 11 bases lying between the germline termini. The germline V gene gives CDR1 as MDHEN and CDR2 as SYDVKM. The CDR3 runs 13 amino acids, cysteine and phenylalanine included. CDR3 DNA only is kept here, 39 bases in frame from base 1.

The chain uses TRBV28 and TRBJ2-7; TRBD1 is perhaps the D gene, given 6 matching bases. The sequencing here drew on blood, taken from a patient who underwent chemoradiotherapy. This clonotype was obtained from a human donor with HPV-associated anogenital cancer. The nucleotide sequence is TGTGCCAGCAGACTACAGGGACCCTACGAGCAGTACTTC. The translation is CASRLQGPYEQYF. This CDR3, with the reference TRBV28 and TRBJ2-7 proteins standing in past its ends, gives the full variable domain DVKVTQSSRYLVKRTGEKVFLECVQDMDHENMFWYRQDPGLGLRLIYFSYDVKMKEKGDIPEGYSVSREKKERFSLILESASTNQTSMYLCASRLQGPYEQYFGPGTRLTVT.